These 9 T cell receptor beta chains were all obtained from the same sample, sequenced in a study of T cell changes during pregnancy in multiple sclerosis. Assay used: immunoSEQ multiplex PCR; TCRdb lists only in-frame clones, some missing. Of 25,000 to 30,000 clones listed, under 90% are singletons. The sequencing here drew on CD4+ T cells from peripheral blood mononuclear cells, taken in the first trimester of pregnancy. These receptors all come from a female donor in good health, enrolled as a control in a pregnancy study.

The chain recombines TRBV5-5 with TRBJ1-1; 7 bases line up with TRBD1. CDR3 length equals 15 residues. V shed 6 bases and J 4 bases; nucleotides not matched to a gene: 12. Germline V gives CDR1 SGHKS, CDR2 YYEKEE (reference sequence). CDR3 loop: CASTSLGGQSTEAFF. CDR3 sequence (DNA): TGTGCCAGCACCTCCCTGGGGGGACAGAGCACTGAAGCTTTCTTT.

The chain employs TRBV5-1 and TRBJ2-5, with TRBD1 matching over 8 bases. There are 16 residues in the CDR3. Germline V gene sequence: CDR1 SGHRS, CDR2 YFSETQ. V lost 4 bases, J lost 1 base, and 9 bases stayed unmatched. The CDR3 DNA sequence: TGCGCCAGCAGCCTAGGACAGGGCCTGTTCCAAGAGACCCAGTACTTC. As protein: CASSLGQGLFQETQYF.

The rearrangement joins TRBV9 to TRBJ2-1; D is perhaps TRBD2 (5 bases). The CDR3 runs to 14 residues. The germline CDR1 and CDR2 sequences are SGDLS and YYNGEE. Trimming removed 3 bases at V and 8 bases at J, with 15 bases between. The CDR3 reads CASSGAGVRYEQFF. CDR3 nucleotides: TGTGCCAGCAGCGGGGCGGGTGTAAGGTATGAGCAGTTCTTC.

The rearrangement joins TRBV27 to TRBJ2-7; no clear D gene. The CDR3 length is 13 residues. V lost 7 bases and J lost 0, with 10 bases in between. The germline CDR1 and CDR2 sequences are MNHEY and SMNVEV (reference sequence). CDR3 nucleotide sequence: TGTGCCAGCATTAACCCGAGCTCCTACGAGCAGTACTTC. The encoded protein is CASINPSSYEQYF.

The V call is TRBV4-1, the J call TRBJ2-3, with TRBD1 matching over 7 bases. The CDR3 covers 16 residues. J gave up 1 base and V 7 bases, and 11 bases lay outside the gene matches. Germline CDR1 reads MGHRA; CDR2 reads YSYEKL. The CDR3 is CASTPGGGIGTDTQYF. The CDR3 coding sequence is TGCGCCAGCACGCCAGGGGGTGGCATCGGCACAGATACGCAGTATTTT.

The chain recombines TRBV7-3 with TRBJ2-3; 16 bases align to TRBD2. Germline V gene lookup returns CDR1 SGHTA and CDR2 FQGTGA. J lost 6 bases, V lost 5 bases, and 8 bases had no gene match. The CDR3 has 17 residues. In DNA, the CDR3 is TGTGCCAGCAGCCCCACCGGGACTAGCGGGAGGGGGGATACGCAGTATTTT. Protein: CASSPTGTSGRGDTQYF.

This rearrangement joins TRBV28 to TRBJ2-3; 13 bases map to TRBD2. This CDR3 comprises 15 residues. V shed 7 bases, J shed 4 bases, and the junction held 5 bases outside the gene matches. Germline V lookup: CDR1 MDHEN, CDR2 SYDVKM. The CDR3 reads CASILAGGRSDTQYF. The DNA for the CDR3 is TGTGCCAGCATACTAGCGGGAGGGCGGTCAGATACGCAGTATTTT.

This clone was detected once. The V gene is TRBV30, the J gene TRBJ2-6; D may be TRBD1 (6 bases). The CDR3 totals 15 residues. V lost 3 bases and J 4 bases, leaving 13 bases between the germline ends. Germline V lookup: CDR1 GTSNPN, CDR2 SVGIG (reference sequence). CDR3: CAWRPQGRGANVLTF. The CDR3 DNA follows: TGTGCCTGGAGGCCACAGGGACGGGGGGCCAACGTCCTGACTTTC.

The chain combines TRBV7-3 with TRBJ2-5; D remains unclear. The V end was cut by 5 bases, the J end by 5 bases, with 6 bases between. This CDR3 has 11 amino acids. Germline assignment: CDR1 SGHTA and CDR2 FQGTGA. CDR3 loop: CASSPLETQYF. The DNA of the CDR3 is TGTGCCAGCAGCCCCCTGGAGACCCAGTACTTC. The full variable domain, in which reference TRBV7-3 and TRBJ2-5 provide the parts outside the CDR3, is GAGVSQTPSNKVTEKGKYVELRCDPISGHTALYWYRQSLGQGPEFLIYFQGTGAADDSGLPNDRFFAVRPEGSVSTLKIQRTERGDSAVYLCASSPLETQYFGPGTRLLVL.